This entry is about one T cell receptor beta chain. Its target is unknown. V was pared by 4 bases and J by 4 bases, with 7 bases between. Germline V gives CDR1 MGHRA, CDR2 YSYEKL. The CDR3 is 13 amino acids. This sample was taken from a study of beta chain features in type 1 diabetes. What was sequenced were expressed TCRB transcripts, since all of the isolated RNA had been reverse transcribed. The data were produced by immunoSEQ multiplex PCR, yet TCRdb's version contains in-frame clones alone and is incomplete. The sample holds 250,000 to 300,000 clones, 24% seen once. General study findings and limits: A moderate, significant TCRB CDR3 shortening appeared in type 1 diabetes across four CD4+ subsets.

This chain connects TRBV4-1 to TRBJ2-2; no definite D call. Sequencing was done on a sample of naive CD4+ T cells from blood. This TCR was sampled from a woman younger than 45 with type 1 diabetes. The CDR3 region has the DNA TGCGCCAGCAGCCCCTACCCCACCGGGGAGCTGTTTTTT. This encodes CASSPYPTGELFF.